These 24 T cell receptor beta chains were all obtained from the same sample, sequenced in a study of cytomegalovirus exposure and HLA in healthy donors. PCR primers comprised 60 Vbeta and 13 Jbeta primers. The data were produced by immunoSEQ multiplex PCR, yet TCRdb's version contains in-frame clones alone and is incomplete. This table holds 80,000 to 95,000 clones, about four fifths found once. The material sequenced was PBMCs. The source of these receptors is a woman aged 40-49 years in good health and CMV-seropositive.

The rearrangement joins TRBV5-6 to TRBJ1-1, with TRBD1 matching 7 bases. The trim removed 4 bases at V and 6 bases at J, leaving 12 bases unmatched. This CDR3 comprises 15 residues. Germline V gene sequence: CDR1 SGHDT, CDR2 YYEEEE. The CDR3 DNA reads as TGTGCCAGCAGCCCCCGCAGGGGGACGGGTCCTGAAGCTTTCTTT. This sequence encodes CASSPRRGTGPEAFF.

This clone was detected only a few times. The V call is TRBV6-5, the J call TRBJ1-1; D gene unclear. The CDR3 consists of 16 residues. Trimming cost V 0 bases and J 0 bases, with 11 bases left between them. Germline V CDR1 and CDR2: MNHEY, SVGAGI. The DNA for the CDR3 is TGTGCCAGCAGTTACTCTTACCCCAGGATGAACACTGAAGCTTTCTTT. This gives the protein CASSYSYPRMNTEAFF.

This rearrangement joins TRBV6-1 to TRBJ2-5; D is perhaps TRBD2 (6 bases). The V and J ends lost 6 bases and 11 bases respectively, with 22 bases between them. The CDR3 is 14 amino acids. CDR1 MNHNS and CDR2 SASEGT come from the germline V gene. The CDR3 bases are TGTGCCAGCAGAGAGGGACTCAACCCGGGGGAGCAGTACTTC. Protein product: CASREGLNPGEQYF.

This clone came up a few times. J is TRBJ1-5 and V is TRBV18, with a possible D match to TRBD1 (5 bases). Germline CDR1 is KGHSH and CDR2 is LQKENI. The V and J ends lost 0 bases and 5 bases respectively, with 11 bases between them. The CDR3 spans 15 residues. The CDR3 loop is CASSPPGRVDQPQHF. CDR3 DNA sequence: TGTGCCAGCTCACCACCGGGCAGGGTCGATCAGCCCCAGCATTTT.

This chain uses TRBV27 with TRBJ2-7, with 9 positions matching TRBD2. The CDR3 is 18 amino acids. CDR1 is MNHEY, CDR2 SMNVEV, per germline (reference sequence). V lost 1 base and J lost 5; bases outside the gene matches: 15. As DNA, the CDR3 is TGTGCCAGCAGTTTATTTTCCCCGAGGGCTAGCGGGAATCACGAGCAGTACTTC. Translation gives CASSLFSPRASGNHEQYF.

J is TRBJ2-7 and V is TRBV15, with 7 bases that match TRBD1. CDR3 size: 15 residues. Losses at the gene ends were 5 bases for V and 4 bases for J; bases not matched to a gene: 11. Germline V CDR1 and CDR2: LNHNV, YYDKDF (reference sequence). The CDR3 here is CATSDLRTGAYEQYF. The CDR3 nucleotides read TGTGCCACCAGCGACTTAAGAACAGGGGCGTACGAGCAGTACTTC.

The chain carries TRBV18 and TRBJ2-7, with 14 bases identical to TRBD2. V was pared by 4 bases and J by 6 bases, with 5 bases of the junction left unmatched. Germline V CDR1 and CDR2: KGHSH, LQKENI. The CDR3 runs 15 residues. CDR3 sequence reads: CASSLGLAGVGEQYF. CDR3 nucleotide sequence: TGTGCCAGCTCACTGGGACTAGCGGGAGTCGGCGAGCAGTACTTC.

The sample holds a few counts of this clone. The gene calls are TRBV2 and TRBJ1-1; possibly TRBD1 for D (5 bases). Germline CDR1 is SNHLY and CDR2 is FYNNEI. This CDR3 region has 13 residues. V dropped 4 bases and J dropped 2 bases, with 8 bases sitting between them. The CDR3 loop is CASSVGGNTEAFF. For the CDR3, the DNA is TGTGCCAGCAGTGTGGGGGGAAACACTGAAGCTTTCTTT.

V gene TRBV19 combines with J gene TRBJ1-1, with TRBD1 matching 8 bases. Unmatched junction bases numbered 10, after V lost 6 bases and J lost 4 bases. The CDR3 runs to 15 residues. CDR1 and CDR2 (germline): LNHDA, SQIVND (reference sequence). The CDR3 reads CASRRSTGVSTEAFF. The CDR3 bases are TGTGCCAGTAGACGATCGACAGGGGTGAGCACTGAAGCTTTCTTT.

V and J are TRBV28 and TRBJ1-2; TRBD1 matches at 8 bases. Germline V lookup: CDR1 MDHEN, CDR2 SYDVKM. This CDR3 is built from 14 residues. Trimming at V came to 6 bases and at J to 4 bases, leaving 7 bases not matched to a gene. CDR3 DNA sequence: TGTGCCAGCAGGGAAGGGACAGGAGGCTATGGCTACACCTTC. The encoded protein is CASREGTGGYGYTF.

V and J are TRBV12-5 and TRBJ1-1, with no clear D. Trimming cost V 3 bases and J 0 bases, with 17 bases left between them. Germline CDR1 is LGHNT and CDR2 is FRNRAP. The CDR3 loop spans 17 amino acids. CDR3 sequence: CASGLGKQVSMNTEAFF. CDR3 coding DNA: TGTGCTAGTGGTTTAGGTAAGCAGGTCAGCATGAACACTGAAGCTTTCTTT.

The gene calls are TRBV19 and TRBJ2-5; 9 bases map to TRBD2. V lost 5 bases, J lost 7 bases, and 14 bases stayed unmatched. CDR1 is LNHDA, CDR2 SQIVND, per germline (reference sequence). The CDR3 consists of 16 residues. CDR3 region: CASSAIAGASGATQYF. The CDR3 DNA reads as TGTGCCAGTAGTGCAATAGCGGGGGCCTCCGGGGCGACCCAGTACTTC.

The CDR3 region is CAISESAIQGAGETQYF. CDR3 DNA: TGTGCCATCAGTGAGTCCGCCATACAGGGGGCGGGGGAGACCCAGTACTTC. V usage is TRBV10-3 and J usage is TRBJ2-5; TRBD1 agrees at 9 bases. The V and J ends lost 0 bases and 5 bases, in that order; junction bases with no gene match: 10. The CDR3 consists of 17 residues. Germline CDR1 reads ENHRY; CDR2 reads SYGVKD.

DNA for the CDR3: TGTGCCAGCAGCGAAGGGACAGGGCGTACAGATACGCAGTATTTT. Translated: CASSEGTGRTDTQYF. The chain is built from TRBV9 and TRBJ2-3; TRBD1 matches at 9 bases. Unmatched junction bases numbered 5, after V lost 3 bases and J lost 3 bases. The CDR3 has 15 amino acids. Germline CDR1 is SGDLS and CDR2 is YYNGEE.

The rearrangement joins TRBV6-1 to TRBJ1-5; D not certain. Germline-derived CDR1 and CDR2 are MNHNS and SASEGT. V was shortened by 2 bases and J by 5 bases, with 16 bases between the two germline ends. The CDR3 runs 16 residues. The CDR3: CASSESGRGADQPQHF. CDR3 nucleotide sequence: TGTGCCAGCAGTGAATCGGGTCGCGGCGCGGATCAGCCCCAGCATTTT.

J is TRBJ2-6 and V is TRBV19; D gene uncertain. This CDR3 region has 15 residues. Looked up from germline, CDR1 is LNHDA and CDR2 is SQIVND (reference sequence). V lost 3 bases, J lost 0 bases, and 6 bases lay in between. DNA for the CDR3: TGTGCCAGTAGTATCATCCACTCTGGGGCCAACGTCCTGACTTTC. Amino acids: CASSIIHSGANVLTF.

V is TRBV19 and J is TRBJ2-7, with 12 bases lining up with TRBD2. Germline values: CDR1 LNHDA, CDR2 SQIVND (reference sequence). Trimming took 5 bases from V and 7 from J; bases not matched to a gene: 18. The CDR3 runs 18 residues. The CDR3 loop reads CASSPRTSGEVRRREQYF. As DNA, the CDR3 is TGTGCCAGTAGTCCGCGGACTAGCGGGGAGGTCCGCCGAAGGGAGCAGTACTTC.

The V call is TRBV7-9, the J call TRBJ2-1, with D possibly TRBD2 on 5 matching bases. Germline V gene data show CDR1 as SEHNR and CDR2 as FQNEAQ (reference sequence). The V end lost 1 base, the J end lost 4 bases, and 23 bases lay between the germline ends. CDR3 length: 19 amino acids. The CDR3 DNA sequence: TGTGCCAGCAGCTTAGAACGAGGGCTTCTGGTCGGAGAATACAATGAGCAGTTCTTC. Translated, it gives CASSLERGLLVGEYNEQFF. The entire variable domain, with the rest obtained from reference TRBV7-9 and TRBJ2-1, is as follows: DTGVSQNPRHKITKRGQNVTFRCDPISEHNRLYWYRQTLGQGPEFLTYFQNEAQLEKSRLLSDRFSAERPKGSFSTLEIQRTEQGDSAMYLCASSLERGLLVGEYNEQFFGPGTRLTVL.

J is TRBJ2-1 and V is TRBV19; 12 bases map to TRBD2. Germline V lookup: CDR1 LNHDA, CDR2 SQIVND (reference sequence). The junction had 7 bases not matched to a gene; V was cut back by 6 bases and J by 7 bases. CDR3 length equals 15 residues. The CDR3 region has the DNA TGTGCCAGTAGAACTCTAGCGGGGGGGGGAAATGAGCAGTTCTTC. It encodes CASRTLAGGGNEQFF.

The chain uses TRBV5-4 and TRBJ2-1; D perhaps matches TRBD1 (6 bases). This CDR3 has 16 residues. V was cut by 4 bases and J by 0 bases, with 14 bases left in between. Germline loops: CDR1 SGHNT, CDR2 YYREEE (reference sequence). CDR3 in amino acids: CASSGDIDSSYNEQFF. Here the CDR3 DNA reads TGTGCCAGCAGCGGGGACATAGACAGCTCCTACAATGAGCAGTTCTTC.

The chain carries TRBV4-2 and TRBJ2-1, with D perhaps matching TRBD2 (5 bases). CDR1 is LGHNA and CDR2 is YNFKEQ in the germline V gene. The CDR3 sequence is 14 residues long. The germline V and J ends were trimmed by 0 bases and 10 bases, with 13 bases remaining between them. The CDR3 bases are TGTGCCAGCAGCCAAGATATAGCGCCCTGGGAGCAGTTCTTC. Residues: CASSQDIAPWEQFF.

V and J are TRBV6-5 and TRBJ2-7, with D maybe TRBD2 (6 bases). The germline V gene has CDR1 MNHEY and CDR2 SVGAGI. The CDR3 length is 15 residues. V dropped 0 bases and J dropped 2 bases, with 11 bases sitting between them. For the CDR3, the DNA is TGTGCCAGCAGTTACTCCAGAGGGAGGACCTACGAGCAGTACTTC. This gives the protein CASSYSRGRTYEQYF.

This clone was seen a single time. This chain joins TRBV28 and TRBJ2-7; 10 nucleotides line up with TRBD2. V was pared by 5 bases and J by 3 bases, with 19 bases of the junction left unmatched. The CDR3 sequence is 19 residues long. Looked up from germline, CDR1 is MDHEN and CDR2 is SYDVKM. The CDR3 protein is CASSPPGRGGPSGSYEQYF. For the CDR3, the DNA is TGTGCCAGCAGTCCCCCGGGGAGGGGGGGCCCTAGCGGGAGCTACGAGCAGTACTTC.

This chain joins TRBV11-3 and TRBJ1-4; a weak D match, TRBD1 (5 bases). This CDR3 has 14 residues. Germline lookup yields CDR1 SGHNT and CDR2 YENEEA. The V gene lost 4 bases and the J gene lost 8 bases, with 14 bases spanning the gap. The CDR3 bases are TGTGCCAGCAGCTCGGTGGGGGGAGAGGAAAAACTGTTTTTT. Encoded protein: CASSSVGGEEKLFF.